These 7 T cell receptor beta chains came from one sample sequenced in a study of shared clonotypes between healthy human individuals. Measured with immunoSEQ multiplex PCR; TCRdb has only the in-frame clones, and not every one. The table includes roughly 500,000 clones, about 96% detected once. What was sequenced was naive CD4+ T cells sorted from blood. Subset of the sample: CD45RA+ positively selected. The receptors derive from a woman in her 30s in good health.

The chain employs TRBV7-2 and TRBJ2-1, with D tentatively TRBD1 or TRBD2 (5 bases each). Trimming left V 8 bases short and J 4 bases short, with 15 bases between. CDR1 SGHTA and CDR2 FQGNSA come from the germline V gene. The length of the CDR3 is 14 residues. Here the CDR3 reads CASGAGLPYNEQFF. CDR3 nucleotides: TGTGCCAGCGGGGCGGGCCTACCATACAATGAGCAGTTCTTC.

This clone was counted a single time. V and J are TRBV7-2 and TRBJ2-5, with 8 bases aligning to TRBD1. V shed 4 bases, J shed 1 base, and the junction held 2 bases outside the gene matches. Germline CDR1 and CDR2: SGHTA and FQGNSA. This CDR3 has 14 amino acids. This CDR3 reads CASSSGTGQETQYF. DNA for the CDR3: TGTGCCAGCAGCTCGGGGACAGGCCAAGAGACCCAGTACTTC.

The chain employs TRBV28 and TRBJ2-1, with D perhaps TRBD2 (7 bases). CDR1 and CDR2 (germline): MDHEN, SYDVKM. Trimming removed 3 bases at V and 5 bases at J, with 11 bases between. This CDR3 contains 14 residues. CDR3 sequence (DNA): TGTGCCAGCAGTTTCGGGGGGCCGGACAATGAGCAGTTCTTC. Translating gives CASSFGGPDNEQFF.

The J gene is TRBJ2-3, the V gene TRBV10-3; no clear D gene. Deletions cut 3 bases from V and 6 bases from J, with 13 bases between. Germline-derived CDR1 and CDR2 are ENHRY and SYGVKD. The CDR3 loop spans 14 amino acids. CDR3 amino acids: CAISDRFQEDTQYF. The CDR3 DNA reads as TGTGCCATCAGTGATAGGTTTCAGGAGGATACGCAGTATTTT.

The CDR3 spells CASSVDPPAGGNTEAFF. In DNA form, the CDR3 reads TGTGCCAGCAGCGTAGACCCCCCAGCGGGAGGGAACACTGAAGCTTTCTTT. The V and J genes are TRBV9 and TRBJ1-1; unclear D gene. The CDR3 length is 17 residues. V shed 0 bases and J shed 1 base, with 16 bases lying between them. Germline V gene data show CDR1 as SGDLS and CDR2 as YYNGEE.

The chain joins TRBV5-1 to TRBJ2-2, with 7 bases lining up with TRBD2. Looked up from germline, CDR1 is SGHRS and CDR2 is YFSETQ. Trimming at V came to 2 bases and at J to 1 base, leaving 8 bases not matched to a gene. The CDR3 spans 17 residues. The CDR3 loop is CASSFTSIAGNTGELFF. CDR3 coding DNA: TGCGCCAGCAGCTTCACGTCGATAGCGGGGAACACCGGGGAGCTGTTTTTT.

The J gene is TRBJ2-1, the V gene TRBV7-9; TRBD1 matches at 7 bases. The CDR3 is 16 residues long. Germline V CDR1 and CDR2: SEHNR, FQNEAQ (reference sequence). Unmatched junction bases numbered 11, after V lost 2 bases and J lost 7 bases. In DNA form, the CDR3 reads TGTGCCAGCAGCTTAATCCGGGACAGTGAGTATAATGAGCAGTTCTTC. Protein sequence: CASSLIRDSEYNEQFF.